The rows below give T cell receptor beta chains drawn from one sample of a study of neurological immune-mediated disorders. TCRdb re-called the 5' RACE reads through MiXCR, storing one row per CDR3 protein. The sample lists approximately 65,000 distinct CDR3 sequences; roughly 5.6% were seen once. Source material: PBMCs. The receptors here all came from a human donor with multiple sclerosis. The donor label of this sample is uncertain. Each CDR3 is given with its conserved first and last residue. D genes are given only for firm matches. The listing skips clone size in some rows; elsewhere it reads once, few, many or a size class.

cdr3_nt cdr3_aa clone_size v_call d_call j_call
TGTGCCAGCAGTGACGACGGGGAGGGCCCTCGAGATACGCAGTATTTT CASSDDGEGPRDTQYF . TRBV25-1 TRBD2 TRBJ2-3
TGTGCCAGCAGTGACCAGGGGAATGCTGAAGCTTTCTTT CASSDQGNAEAFF many TRBV25-1 . TRBJ1-1
TGTGCCAGCAGCCAAGAAAGGAGGCAGTACTTC CASSQERRQYF many TRBV3-1 . TRBJ2-7
TGCAGTGCTAGAGATCCGGGCGGGGAGAGCACAGATACGCAGTATTTT CSARDPGGESTDTQYF few TRBV20-1 . TRBJ2-3
TGTGCCAGCACCGAAGAGGGGGGCTACTATGGCTACACCTTC CASTEEGGYYGYTF few TRBV2 . TRBJ1-2
TGTGCCAGCAGTGTCCGCCCGAGGCATAGCGGGGGTTACTTC CASSVRPRHSGGYF many TRBV2 TRBD2 TRBJ2-7
TGTGCCAGCAGGCCTCGAAGGAACACTGAAGCTTTCTTT CASRPRRNTEAFF many TRBV2 . TRBJ1-1
TGTGCCAGCAGTTTAGGACTAGCGGGGGTCAATGAGCAGTTCTTC CASSLGLAGVNEQFF many TRBV27 TRBD2 TRBJ2-1
TGCGCCAGCAGCTTGGCCTCGTCAGGGTCAGCCCTTTTCTATGGCTACACCTTC CASSLASSGSALFYGYTF many TRBV5-1 . TRBJ1-2
TGCGCCAGCAGCTTGATGGGACAGGGGGGAGAGACCCAGTACTTC CASSLMGQGGETQYF many TRBV5-1 TRBD1 TRBJ2-5
TGTGCCAGCAGCCAACAGGGCCCTGGGGCCAACGTCCTGACTTTC CASSQQGPGANVLTF few TRBV7-2 . TRBJ2-6
TGTGCCAGCAGCTGGGGGGGGGCCTCTGGGGCCAACGTCCTGACTTTC CASSWGGASGANVLTF . TRBV5-8 . TRBJ2-6
TGCGCCAGCAGCAACCCCCTGACGGGACAGGCGCCCTACGAGCAGTACTTC CASSNPLTGQAPYEQYF many TRBV5-1 TRBD1 TRBJ2-7
TGCAGTGGAGTAGTAGCGGGATTTGACGAGACCCAGTACTTC CSGVVAGFDETQYF many TRBV20-1 TRBD2 TRBJ2-5
TGTGCCAGCTCCCAGTTCCGAACAGGGGGGGTCACTGGCTACACCTTC CASSQFRTGGVTGYTF many TRBV27 TRBD1 TRBJ1-2
TGCGCCAGCAGCCCGATAGCGGGGGGGCCGGCTGCCTACGAGCAGTACTTC CASSPIAGGPAAYEQYF . TRBV4-1 TRBD2 TRBJ2-7
TGTGCCAGCAGTTACACACCCTCATTAGCGGGGGCCGGTGAGCAGTTCTTC CASSYTPSLAGAGEQFF many TRBV6-5 TRBD2 TRBJ2-1
TGCGCCAGCAGCCCCCCGGGACAGCTGAACACCGGGGAGCTGTTTTTT CASSPPGQLNTGELFF many TRBV5-1 TRBD1 TRBJ2-2
TGCAGTGCTAGAGATCCTAGACAGGGAGTGGGTCAGCCCCAGCATTTT CSARDPRQGVGQPQHF many TRBV20-1 TRBD1 TRBJ1-5
TGTGCCAGCAGCCTACGTACGCGGGGGGGAAGGACCGGGGAGCTGTTTTTT CASSLRTRGGRTGELFF many TRBV7-8 TRBD2 TRBJ2-2
TGCGCCAGCAGCCTCCACGAGGGGGCCCTCACCGGGGAGCTGTTTTTT CASSLHEGALTGELFF medium-sized TRBV5-1 TRBD1 TRBJ2-2
TGCGCCAGCAGCCGCGCCGGACTGAACACTGAAGCTTTCTTT CASSRAGLNTEAFF many TRBV4-1 . TRBJ1-1
TGCGCCAGCAGTTCCTCCTCCCGGGCGCGAGATACGCAGTATTTT CASSSSSRARDTQYF many TRBV5-1 . TRBJ2-3
TGTGCCAGCAGCCAATTCCTAGCGGGGAGCTCCTACGAGCAGTACTTC CASSQFLAGSSYEQYF many TRBV3-1 TRBD2 TRBJ2-7
TGCAGTGCGTCCGTCCAGGGGGCCGGGGAGCTGTTTTTT CSASVQGAGELFF many TRBV20-1 TRBD1 TRBJ2-2
TGCAGTGCTACGTATTTTGCGGAACAGTTCTTC CSATYFAEQFF many TRBV20-1 . TRBJ2-1
TGTGCCAGCAGTTATCAACTAGCGGGGGTTCCCTGGGGGCTGTTTTTT CASSYQLAGVPWGLFF many TRBV6-6 TRBD2 TRBJ2-2
TGTGCCAGCAGCCAAGATAGAACGGGTGAGCAGTACTTC CASSQDRTGEQYF many TRBV14 . TRBJ2-7
TGCGCCAGCAGTGAATCAGGGGTTGATCAGCCCCAGCATTTT CASSESGVDQPQHF many TRBV10-2 . TRBJ1-5